These 21 T cell receptor beta chains share one sample of origin, sequenced in a study of beta chain features in type 1 diabetes. The isolated RNA, all of it, was reverse transcribed, so expressed TCRB transcripts were what got sequenced. Using immunoSEQ multiplex PCR, the repertoire was profiled, and TCRdb retains in-frame clones only, with some absent. The top ten clones hold approximately 1.3% of a sample with about 210,000 clones, roughly a tenth of them seen once. Sequencing was done on a sample of central memory CD4+ T cells from blood. The receptors were gathered from a man younger than 35 in good health.

This clone has more than one count but fewer than ten. The gene calls are TRBV7-2 and TRBJ2-7; D perhaps matches TRBD2 (7 bases). This CDR3 has 15 amino acids. The V and J ends lost 2 bases and 6 bases respectively, with 17 bases between them. Looked up from germline, CDR1 is SGHTA and CDR2 is FQGNSA. Here the CDR3 DNA reads TGTGCCAGCAGCTTAAAGGGGGGAGGGCCCGGCGAGCAGTACTTC. Translated: CASSLKGGGPGEQYF.

The sample holds many counts of this clone. The chain combines TRBV7-9 with TRBJ2-3; 8 bases align to TRBD2. CDR1 SEHNR and CDR2 FQNEAQ come from the germline V gene (reference sequence). V gave up 6 bases and J gave up 0 bases; unmatched junction bases: 17. This CDR3 is built from 19 residues. CDR3 sequence (DNA): TGTGCCAGCAGTTCCAGGGTGGCGGGAGGAGACCGGAGCACAGATACGCAGTATTTT. Translated: CASSSRVAGGDRSTDTQYF. Combining the CDR3 with reference TRBV7-9 and TRBJ2-3 gives the whole variable domain DTGVSQNPRHKITKRGQNVTFRCDPISEHNRLYWYRQTLGQGPEFLTYFQNEAQLEKSRLLSDRFSAERPKGSFSTLEIQRTEQGDSAMYLCASSSRVAGGDRSTDTQYFGPGTRLTVL.

This clone occurred a few times. This chain joins TRBV29-1 and TRBJ2-3; possible D gene TRBD2, 5 bases. The germline V and J ends were trimmed by 6 bases and 1 base, with 14 bases remaining between them. The CDR3 is made up of 14 amino acids. From germline, CDR1 is SQVTM and CDR2 ANQGSEA. CDR3 region: CSVCKAEGTDTQYF. As DNA, the CDR3 is TGCAGCGTATGCAAAGCGGAAGGCACAGATACGCAGTATTTT.

V and J are TRBV19 and TRBJ2-5; D possibly corresponds to TRBD2 (6 bases). The CDR3 contains 15 residues. Per the germline V gene, CDR1 is LNHDA and CDR2 is SQIVND (reference sequence). V lost 1 base and J 6 bases, leaving 15 bases between the germline ends. The CDR3 protein is CASSIAEGLEKTQYF. The CDR3, as DNA: TGTGCCAGTAGTATAGCGGAGGGCTTGGAAAAGACCCAGTACTTC.

This chain links TRBV4-1 with TRBJ1-2; 7 positions match TRBD1. V was clipped by 2 bases and J by 2 bases; unmatched bases: 5. Germline CDR1 reads MGHRA; CDR2 reads YSYEKL. The CDR3 is 15 residues long. The CDR3 region has the DNA TGCGCCAGCAGCCAAAGGACAGGCCTCAACTATGGCTACACCTTC. It is translated as CASSQRTGLNYGYTF.

This chain connects TRBV2 to TRBJ2-3; D gene unclear. The V gene lost 3 bases and the J gene lost 0 bases, with 7 bases spanning the gap. The germline gives CDR1 SNHLY, CDR2 FYNNEI. The CDR3 is made up of 14 amino acids. The CDR3 sequence: CASSDRSSTDTQYF. Here the CDR3 DNA reads TGTGCCAGCAGTGACAGGTCTAGCACAGATACGCAGTATTTT. The whole variable domain, filled in from reference TRBV2 and TRBJ2-3, reads EPEVTQTPSHQVTQMGQEVILRCVPISNHLYFYWYRQILGQKVEFLVSFYNNEISEKSEIFDDQFSVERPDGSNFTLKIRSTKLEDSAMYFCASSDRSSTDTQYFGPGTRLTVL.

This clone was observed a few times. A junction end diverges from the germline sequence, so it may reflect a read error. The genes are TRBV4-1 and TRBJ2-7; D gene uncertain. This CDR3 has 15 residues. CDR1 is MGHRA, CDR2 YSYEKL, per germline. The CDR3 spells CASSQDRASSYEQYF. The CDR3 DNA reads TGTGCCAGCAGCCAAGATCGGGCAAGCTCCTACGAGCAGTACTTC.

This clone was picked up a small number of times. The chain has TRBV7-2 and TRBJ2-5, with TRBD1 matching 7 bases. The junction had 1 base not matched to a gene; V was cut back by 4 bases and J by 2 bases. Germline V gives CDR1 SGHTA, CDR2 FQGNSA. The CDR3 consists of 13 residues. The CDR3 region has the DNA TGTGCCAGCAGCTGGGGACAGCAAGAGACCCAGTACTTC. Translation gives CASSWGQQETQYF.

This clone was counted only a few times. The J gene is TRBJ1-5, the V gene TRBV7-7; D is unclear. Trimming left V 2 bases short and J 7 bases short, with 9 bases between. Per germline, CDR1 SSHAT and CDR2 FNYEAQ (reference sequence). The CDR3 is made up of 13 amino acids. CDR3 in amino acids: CASSLNHGQPQHF. As DNA, the CDR3 is TGTGCCAGCAGCTTAAATCATGGGCAGCCCCAGCATTTT.

This clone was counted between two and nine times. The chain joins TRBV5-1 to TRBJ2-1, with D perhaps assigned TRBD1 or TRBD2 (6 bases each). The CDR3 is made up of 12 amino acids. Germline CDR1 SGHRS, CDR2 YFSETQ. V was trimmed by 8 bases and J by 10 bases, leaving 16 bases between them. The CDR3, as DNA: TGCGCCAGTAAAGAGGGAGGACAGGAGCAGTTCTTC. Its translation is CASKEGGQEQFF.

V gene TRBV6-6 combines with J gene TRBJ1-5; D may be TRBD1 (5 bases). The CDR3 sequence is 16 residues long. Trimming removed 0 bases at V and 2 bases at J, with 11 bases between. The germline CDR1 and CDR2 sequences are MNHNY and SVGAGI (reference sequence). The CDR3 nucleotides are TGTGCCAGCAGTTACTCCGGGGGTTTAGGCAATCAGCCCCAGCATTTT. It codes for CASSYSGGLGNQPQHF.

Only a few counts were recorded for this clone. The V gene is TRBV7-9, the J gene TRBJ2-7; perhaps D is TRBD1 or TRBD2 (6 bases each). This CDR3 comprises 12 residues. Germline CDR1 and CDR2: SEHNR and FQNEAQ (reference sequence). V was shortened by 4 bases and J by 5 bases, with 9 bases between the two germline ends. CDR3 loop: CASSWRGDEQYF. In nucleotides, the CDR3 is TGTGCCAGCAGCTGGAGGGGGGACGAGCAGTACTTC.

V gene TRBV11-2 combines with J gene TRBJ2-7; D ambiguous. The CDR3 length is 17 residues. V dropped 2 bases and J dropped 4 bases, with 21 bases sitting between them. Germline lookup yields CDR1 SGHAT and CDR2 FQNNGV. CDR3 nucleotides: TGTGCCAGCAGCTTAAGAGAGGAGACATCACATTTTTACGAGCAGTACTTC. Amino acid sequence: CASSLREETSHFYEQYF.

This clone has just a few counts. The chain recombines TRBV5-1 with TRBJ1-4, with D uncertain. CDR1 and CDR2 (germline): SGHRS, YFSETQ. V lost 0 bases, J lost 0 bases, and 9 bases lay in between. The CDR3 runs 16 residues. Written as DNA, the CDR3 is TGCGCCAGCAGCTTGGAATCATTTGCAACTAATGAAAAACTGTTTTTT. It encodes CASSLESFATNEKLFF.

This clone was observed a few times. The chain carries TRBV19 and TRBJ2-1; 8 bases are shared with TRBD2. This CDR3 comprises 16 residues. In germline, CDR1 is LNHDA, CDR2 SQIVND (reference sequence). Germline trimming cut 0 bases from V and 4 bases from J; bases unmatched to any gene: 5. The CDR3, as DNA: TGTGCCAGTAGTATAGAGGTAGCGGGATATTACAATGAGCAGTTCTTC. Translating it yields CASSIEVAGYYNEQFF.

This clone was counted only a few times. V is TRBV7-3 and J is TRBJ2-3; D uncertain. The V gene lost 4 bases and the J gene lost 2 bases, with 7 bases spanning the gap. The CDR3 loop spans 13 amino acids. CDR1 is SGHTA and CDR2 is FQGTGA in the germline V gene. The CDR3: CASSSLNTDTQYF. DNA of the CDR3: TGTGCCAGCAGCTCCCTGAACACAGATACGCAGTATTTT.

This clone was seen repeatedly, ten times or more. This chain links TRBV2 with TRBJ1-2, with D maybe TRBD1 (5 bases). This CDR3 has 13 amino acids. From germline, CDR1 is SNHLY and CDR2 FYNNEI. Trimming stripped 4 bases from V and 6 bases from J, with 12 bases between. In DNA, the CDR3 is TGTGCCAGCAGTGCTCAGGGTATTCATGGCTACACCTTC. This gives the protein CASSAQGIHGYTF.

The chain employs TRBV7-9 and TRBJ2-5, with a tentative D call TRBD1 (5 bases). The V gene lost 5 bases and the J gene lost 1 base, with 14 bases spanning the gap. CDR1 is SEHNR and CDR2 is FQNEAQ in the germline V gene (reference sequence). The CDR3 has 15 residues. The CDR3, as DNA: TGTGCCAGCAGCCCTACGCTTGGGGCCCAAGAGACCCAGTACTTC. Translation: CASSPTLGAQETQYF. The complete variable domain, with remaining parts taken from reference TRBV7-9 and TRBJ2-5, reads DTGVSQNPRHKITKRGQNVTFRCDPISEHNRLYWYRQTLGQGPEFLTYFQNEAQLEKSRLLSDRFSAERPKGSFSTLEIQRTEQGDSAMYLCASSPTLGAQETQYFGPGTRLLVL.

This clone has just a few counts. J is TRBJ2-3 and V is TRBV5-1; unclear D gene. The length of the CDR3 is 12 residues. The germline V gene has CDR1 SGHRS and CDR2 YFSETQ. Trimming stripped 0 bases from V and 6 bases from J, with 5 bases between. CDR3 amino acids: CASSLGADTQYF. CDR3 nucleotide sequence: TGCGCCAGCAGCTTGGGGGCCGATACGCAGTATTTT. The full variable domain, its missing parts supplied by reference TRBV5-1 and TRBJ2-3, is KAGVTQTPRYLIKTRGQQVTLSCSPISGHRSVSWYQQTPGQGLQFLFEYFSETQRNKGNFPGRFSGRQFSNSRSEMNVSTLELGDSALYLCASSLGADTQYFGPGTRLTVL.

This clone was seen only a few times. The chain couples TRBV21-1 to TRBJ1-5; whether TRBD1, the table's D call, matches the DNA was not checked. TRBV21-1 is labeled a pseudogene. The CDR3 covers 17 residues. Written as DNA, the CDR3 is TGTGCCAGCAGCAAAGCGCTTTCGGCAGGGCGAAGTCAGCCCCAGCATTTT. Translation: CASSKALSAGRSQPQHF.

This clone was seen repeatedly, ten times or more. This chain connects TRBV28 to TRBJ1-1; D is unresolved. V lost 3 bases and J 0 bases, leaving 5 bases between the germline ends. Per the germline V gene, CDR1 is MDHEN and CDR2 is SYDVKM. This CDR3 spans 13 amino acids. In DNA, the CDR3 is TGTGCCAGCAGTTTTGCATTGAACACTGAAGCTTTCTTT. Its protein is CASSFALNTEAFF.